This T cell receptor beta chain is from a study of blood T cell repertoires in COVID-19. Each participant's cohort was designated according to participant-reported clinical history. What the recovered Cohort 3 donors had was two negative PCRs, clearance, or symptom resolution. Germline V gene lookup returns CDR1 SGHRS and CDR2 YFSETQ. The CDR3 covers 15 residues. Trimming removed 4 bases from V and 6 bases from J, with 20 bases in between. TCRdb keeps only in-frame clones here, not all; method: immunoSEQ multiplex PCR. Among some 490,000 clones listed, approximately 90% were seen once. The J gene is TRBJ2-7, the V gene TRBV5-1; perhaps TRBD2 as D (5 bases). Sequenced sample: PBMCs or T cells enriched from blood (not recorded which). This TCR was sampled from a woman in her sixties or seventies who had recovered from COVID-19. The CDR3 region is CASSPASLGLLEQYF. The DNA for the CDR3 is TGCGCCAGCAGCCCTGCTAGCTTGGGCCTCCTCGAGCAGTACTTC.